These T cell receptor beta chains were read from a single sample in a study of CD8 T cells in Susac syndrome. TCRdb re-called the immunoSEQ multiplex PCR reads through MiXCR, storing one row per CDR3 protein. The data show 70,000 to 95,000 distinct CDR3 sequences, 94% seen once. The sample consisted of CD8+ T cells from PBMCs. The receptors come from a human donor with Susac syndrome. The CDR3 runs from the conserved cysteine through the conserved F or W. The order of the fields is clone size, V gene, J gene, D gene, CDR3 protein, CDR3 DNA. D genes are given only for firm matches. Some rows have no size entry. The others give once, few or many, or a class for an expanded clone.

>.|TRBV6-1|TRBJ2-1|TRBD2
CASSGSPGLAGSSYNEQFF
TGTGCCAGCAGCGGATCTCCCGGGCTAGCGGGAAGTTCCTACAATGAGCAGTTCTTC
>.|TRBV6-6|TRBJ1-4|.
CASSYSPAGQLFF
TGTGCCAGCAGTTACTCCCCAGCGGGCCAACTGTTTTTT
>.|TRBV7-9|TRBJ2-2|.
CASRDPGAGNTGELFF
TGTGCCAGCAGGGACCCTGGAGCAGGGAACACCGGGGAGCTGTTTTTT
>.|TRBV29-1|TRBJ2-7|TRBD1
CSVEIGQGPLYEQYF
TGCAGCGTTGAGATAGGACAGGGGCCTCTCTACGAGCAGTACTTC
>.|TRBV29-1|TRBJ1-1|TRBD1
CSVWGQGIQAFF
TGCAGCGTTTGGGGACAGGGGATTCAAGCTTTCTTT
>.|TRBV27|TRBJ1-1|.
CASSLSMNTEAFF
TGTGCCAGCAGTTTATCGATGAACACTGAAGCTTTCTTT
>.|TRBV9|TRBJ1-5|.
CASSVDTAQPQHF
TGTGCCAGCAGCGTAGACACAGCACAGCCCCAGCATTTT
>once|TRBV15|TRBJ2-2|TRBD1
CATSGRTGGLGELFF
TGTGCCACCAGCGGTCGGACAGGGGGCCTTGGGGAGCTGTTTTTT
>.|TRBV7-9|TRBJ1-4|TRBD1
CASSEDRAFGKLFF
TGTGCCAGCAGCGAGGACAGGGCATTCGGGAAACTGTTTTTT
>.|TRBV27|TRBJ1-5|TRBD1
CASSRGQGPQPQHF
TGTGCCAGCAGTCGCGGACAGGGGCCGCAGCCCCAGCATTTT
>.|TRBV7-8|TRBJ2-5|.
CASSLALGTQETQYF
TGTGCCAGCAGCTTAGCGCTGGGCACCCAAGAGACCCAGTACTTC
>.|TRBV20-1|TRBJ1-3|.
CSALEPVISGNTIYF
TGCAGTGCTCTAGAACCAGTGATCTCTGGAAACACCATATATTTT
>.|TRBV5-1|TRBJ2-7|.
CASTLAGPDSEQYF
TGCGCCAGCACCCTCGCGGGGCCCGACTCCGAGCAGTACTTC
>.|TRBV12-3/TRBV12-4|TRBJ2-1|TRBD2
CASSPRTSGTEQFF
TGTGCCAGCAGTCCTCGGACTAGCGGAACCGAGCAGTTCTTC
>.|TRBV7-8|TRBJ2-1|.
CASSHGPVSSYNEQFF
TGTGCCAGCAGCCATGGACCGGTGAGCTCCTACAATGAGCAGTTCTTC
>.|TRBV29-1|TRBJ2-7|.
CSVESGGGRSYEQYF
TGCAGCGTTGAATCGGGCGGGGGCCGGTCCTACGAGCAGTACTTC
>.|TRBV14|TRBJ2-1|TRBD2
CASSQGTSVDNEQFF
TGTGCCAGCAGCCAGGGGACTAGCGTGGACAATGAGCAGTTCTTC
>.|TRBV9|TRBJ1-1|.
CASSSRRGGADEAFF
TGTGCCAGCAGCTCCCGGCGGGGGGGAGCTGATGAAGCTTTCTTT
>.|TRBV6-5|TRBJ2-3|TRBD1
CASSYSWDRLSTDTQYF
TGTGCCAGCAGTTACTCCTGGGACAGATTAAGCACAGATACGCAGTATTTT
>.|TRBV24-1|TRBJ1-2|TRBD1
CATSETSGGDYGYTF
TGTGCCACCAGTGAGACGTCAGGGGGGGACTATGGCTACACCTTC
>.|TRBV20-1|TRBJ2-1|TRBD2
CSASRGLAGTYNEQFF
TGCAGTGCTAGCCGTGGACTAGCGGGTACCTACAATGAGCAGTTCTTC